This T cell receptor beta chain was sequenced for a study of PD-1 blockade in mismatch repair-deficient tumors. Study outcomes and limitations: After pembrolizumab, tumor-resident clones rose rapidly, then generally contracted before radiologic responses.

Produced via immunoSEQ multiplex PCR; TCRdb's table is partial and in-frame only. In the table there are about 39,000 clones, over 80% of which are singletons. CDR3 length equals 15 residues. V lost 0 bases and J lost 0, with 9 bases in between. Per the germline V gene, CDR1 is MNHEY and CDR2 is SMNVEV (reference sequence). This clone appeared a few times. Its matching antigen is unknown. This clonotype originated in an adult with mismatch repair-deficient cancer. The sequences come from PBMCs, collected less than 40 weeks after starting pembrolizumab. The chain recombines TRBV27 with TRBJ2-7; the D gene is possibly TRBD2 (5 bases). The CDR3 sequence: CASSLSGLTSYEQYF. The CDR3 DNA follows: TGTGCCAGCAGTTTATCAGGACTGACCTCCTACGAGCAGTACTTC.